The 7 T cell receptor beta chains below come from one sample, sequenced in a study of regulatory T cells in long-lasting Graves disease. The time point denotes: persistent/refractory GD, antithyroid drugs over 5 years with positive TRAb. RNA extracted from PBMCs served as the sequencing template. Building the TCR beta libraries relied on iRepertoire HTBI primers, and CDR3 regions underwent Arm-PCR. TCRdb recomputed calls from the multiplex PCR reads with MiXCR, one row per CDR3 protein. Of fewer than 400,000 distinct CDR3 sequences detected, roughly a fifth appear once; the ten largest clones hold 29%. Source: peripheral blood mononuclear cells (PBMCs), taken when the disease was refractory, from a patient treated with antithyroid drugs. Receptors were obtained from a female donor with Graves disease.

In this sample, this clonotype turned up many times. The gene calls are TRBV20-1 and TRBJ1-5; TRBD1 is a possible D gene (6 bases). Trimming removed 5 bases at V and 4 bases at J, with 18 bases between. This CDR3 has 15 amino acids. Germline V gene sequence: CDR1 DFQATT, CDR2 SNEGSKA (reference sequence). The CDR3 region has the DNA TGCAGTGCTCTCCTGGACAGAAACCTAAATCAGCCCCAGCATTTT. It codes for CSALLDRNLNQPQHF.

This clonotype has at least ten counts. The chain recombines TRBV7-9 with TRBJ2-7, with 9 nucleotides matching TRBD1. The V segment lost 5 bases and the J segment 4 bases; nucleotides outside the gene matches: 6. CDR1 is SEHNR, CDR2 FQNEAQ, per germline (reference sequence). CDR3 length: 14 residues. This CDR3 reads CASSTGTGNYEQYF. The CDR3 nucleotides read TGTGCCAGCAGCACCGGGACAGGGAATTACGAGCAGTACTTC.

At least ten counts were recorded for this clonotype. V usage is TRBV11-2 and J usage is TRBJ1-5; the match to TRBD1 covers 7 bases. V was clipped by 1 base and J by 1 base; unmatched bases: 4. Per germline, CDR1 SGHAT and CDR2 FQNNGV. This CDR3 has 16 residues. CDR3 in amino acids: CASSLGLGQSNQPQHF. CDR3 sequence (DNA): TGTGCCAGCAGCTTAGGTCTGGGACAGAGCAATCAGCCCCAGCATTTT.

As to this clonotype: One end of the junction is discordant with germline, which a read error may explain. Here the CDR3 reads CAGSSFQLAKNIQYF. DNA of the CDR3: TGTGCCGGCAGCTCTTTTCAACTAGCCAAAAACATTCAGTACTTC. V and J are TRBV5-5 and TRBJ2-4; D is unclear. Germline assignment: CDR1 SGHKS and CDR2 YYEKEE (reference sequence). The CDR3 runs 15 residues.

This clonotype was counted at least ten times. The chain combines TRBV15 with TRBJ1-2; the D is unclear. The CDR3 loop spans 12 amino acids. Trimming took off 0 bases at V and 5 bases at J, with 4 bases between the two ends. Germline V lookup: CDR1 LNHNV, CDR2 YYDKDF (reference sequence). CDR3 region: CATSRDKYGYTF. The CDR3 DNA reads TGTGCCACCAGCAGAGATAAATATGGCTACACCTTC.

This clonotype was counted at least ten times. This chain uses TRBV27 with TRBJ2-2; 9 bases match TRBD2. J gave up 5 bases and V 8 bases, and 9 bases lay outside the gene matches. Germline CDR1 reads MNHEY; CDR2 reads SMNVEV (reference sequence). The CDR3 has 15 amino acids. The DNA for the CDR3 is TGTGCCAGCGGGGGACTAGCACTAGGTACCGGGGAGCTGTTTTTT. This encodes CASGGLALGTGELFF.

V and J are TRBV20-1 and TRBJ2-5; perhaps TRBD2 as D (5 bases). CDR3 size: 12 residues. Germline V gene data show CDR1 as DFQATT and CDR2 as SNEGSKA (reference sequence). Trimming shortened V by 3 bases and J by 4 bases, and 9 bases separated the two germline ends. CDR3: CSASRDSETQYF. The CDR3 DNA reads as TGCAGTGCTAGCCGGGATTCAGAGACCCAGTACTTC.